This is a list of T cell receptor beta chains from one sample in a study of vaccination and CD4 T cells after COVID-19. The antigens these receptors bind are not known. TCRdb re-derived calls from the PCR reads in MiXCR, one entry per CDR3 protein. Of 15,000 to 20,000 distinct CDR3 sequences in the sample, roughly 45% are singletons; the top ten hold around 6.3%. The specimen was CD4+ T cells from blood, cultured in vitro. These receptors all come from a human donor who had recovered from COVID-19. The CDR3 runs from the conserved cysteine through the conserved F or W. Each record gives: CDR3 length, clone size, D gene, V gene, J gene, CDR3 DNA, CDR3 protein. D genes are given only for firm matches. Some rows mark clone size as missing; the rest say once, few, many or name a class of expanded clone.

13	-	TRBD1	TRBV7-2	TRBJ2-2	TGTGCCACCGGACAGGGTAACACCGGGGAGCTGTTTTTT	CATGQGNTGELFF
11	-	-	TRBV27	TRBJ2-4	TGTGCCAGTACCTACACGAACATTCAGTACTTC	CASTYTNIQYF
14	few	-	TRBV24-1	TRBJ1-5	TGTGCCACCAGTGATTCTCAGGTTGAGAAGCCCCAGCATTTT	CATSDSQVEKPQHF
16	-	-	TRBV10-3	TRBJ2-2	TGTGCCATCTCTGAGGGGGGCGGGACGAACACCGGGGAGCTGTTTTTT	CAISEGGGTNTGELFF
12	few	-	TRBV20-1	TRBJ1-2	TGCAGCCTAGCGGGGGCGGACTATGGCTACACCTTC	CSLAGADYGYTF
15	few	TRBD2	TRBV7-2	TRBJ2-5	TGTGCCAGCAGCCCGTCGACTAGCGGCCAAGAGACCCAGTACTTC	CASSPSTSGQETQYF
16	-	TRBD1	TRBV20-1	TRBJ1-2	TGCAGTGCCTACCGGGACAGCGACTCTGCTAACTATGGCTACACCTTC	CSAYRDSDSANYGYTF
14	-	TRBD1	TRBV27	TRBJ1-2	TGTGCCAGCAGTTTCCTGGGACAGCCCTCTGGCTACACCTTC	CASSFLGQPSGYTF
14	-	-	TRBV19	TRBJ1-1	TGTGCCAGTAAGGGGGAAATGGAGGGTTCTGAAGCTTTCTTT	CASKGEMEGSEAFF
15	-	-	TRBV5-1	TRBJ2-5	TGCGCCAGCAGCTTATCCCGTGGTAGGGGAGAGACCCAGTACTTC	CASSLSRGRGETQYF
14	-	-	TRBV28	TRBJ1-1	TGTGCCAGCAGCTCCGGGTGGCGGAACACTGAAGCTTTCTTT	CASSSGWRNTEAFF
16	-	-	TRBV14	TRBJ2-3	TGTGCCAGCAGCCAACGCTGGACTACCGACACAGATACGCAGTATTTT	CASSQRWTTDTDTQYF
14	-	TRBD1	TRBV29-1	TRBJ1-5	TGCAGCGTCGCACCGGGACAGGGCGATCAGCCCCAGCATTTT	CSVAPGQGDQPQHF
15	-	-	TRBV20-1	TRBJ2-1	TGCAGTCCTGACGGACAGACGAGCTCCTACAATGAGCAGTTCTTC	CSPDGQTSSYNEQFF
12	-	-	TRBV5-6	TRBJ2-1	TGTGCCAGCAGCTTGCAAGGCAATGAGCAGTTCTTC	CASSLQGNEQFF
13	once	-	TRBV10-3	TRBJ1-1	TGTGCCACCTTGACAGCTGTTAACACTGAAGCTTTCTTT	CATLTAVNTEAFF
14	-	-	TRBV19	TRBJ1-6	TGTGCCAGTAGTACGACCGGCGGGGATTCACCCCTCCACTTT	CASSTTGGDSPLHF
12	-	-	TRBV28	TRBJ1-6	TGTGCCAGCAGTTTACAGGGTTCACCCCTCCACTTT	CASSLQGSPLHF
16	-	TRBD2	TRBV5-4	TRBJ2-5	TGTGCCAGCAGCCCTCCACTAGCGGGAGTGGTAGAGACCCAGTACTTC	CASSPPLAGVVETQYF
12	few	-	TRBV11-3	TRBJ2-1	TGTGCCAGCAGCTTACACCGTAATGAGCAGTTCTTC	CASSLHRNEQFF
14	-	-	TRBV20-1	TRBJ2-5	TGCAGTGCTCCCACGGGGGCGGGGTCGGAGACCCAGTACTTC	CSAPTGAGSETQYF
19	-	TRBD1	TRBV24-1	TRBJ1-5	TGTGCCACCAGTGATTTGTTTGGACAGGGAGATTATAGCAATCAGCCCCAGCATTTT	CATSDLFGQGDYSNQPQHF
13	-	-	TRBV10-3	TRBJ1-1	TGTGCCATCAGGCAGGGTCCGAACACTGAAGCTTTCTTT	CAIRQGPNTEAFF
10	-	-	TRBV20-1	TRBJ2-1	TGCAGTGTTACAAGGAGAGAGCAGTTCTTC	CSVTRREQFF
14	-	-	TRBV6-2/TRBV6-3	TRBJ1-2	TGTGCCAGCAGCCCCGGTGGGGCTAGGTATGGCTACACCTTC	CASSPGGARYGYTF
17	-	-	TRBV27	TRBJ1-5	TGTGCCAGCAGTCACTTGACAGGACAGAATAGCAATCAGCCCCAGCATTTT	CASSHLTGQNSNQPQHF
15	once	-	TRBV12-3/TRBV12-4	TRBJ1-2	TGTGCCAGCAGTTACGGACTCCAGGGTAACTATGGCTACACCTTC	CASSYGLQGNYGYTF
16	-	TRBD2	TRBV11-1	TRBJ2-1	TGTGCCAGCAGCTTACTAGCGGGAGGGCCCTACAATGAGCAGTTCTTC	CASSLLAGGPYNEQFF
15	-	-	TRBV5-1	TRBJ2-3	TGCGCCAGCAGCTTGGAGGGCGGGAGCACAGATACGCAGTATTTT	CASSLEGGSTDTQYF
18	-	-	TRBV7-2	TRBJ2-4	TGTGCCAGCAGCTGGAGAGGTCCAGGGGCGAGAGCCAAAAACATTCAGTACTTC	CASSWRGPGARAKNIQYF
11	-	-	TRBV6-2/TRBV6-3	TRBJ2-5	TGTGCCAGCACCCGCCGGGAGACCCAGTACTTC	CASTRRETQYF
16	-	TRBD1	TRBV29-1	TRBJ1-1	TGCAGCGTTGAAAGGGGTGGGACAGGGGGTGGCGCTGAAGCTTTCTTT	CSVERGGTGGGAEAFF
15	-	-	TRBV6-5	TRBJ2-2	TGTGCCAGCAGTTACTCCCTCGTTAACACCGGGGAGCTGTTTTTT	CASSYSLVNTGELFF
14	few	-	TRBV7-2	TRBJ2-5	TGTGCCAGCAGCTTAGTCGCCATGGAGGAGACCCAGTACTTC	CASSLVAMEETQYF
13	-	-	TRBV6-2/TRBV6-3	TRBJ1-5	TGTGCCAGCAGCTCTAACCTCGGCCAGCCCCAGCATTTT	CASSSNLGQPQHF
13	-	TRBD1	TRBV19	TRBJ1-5	TGTGCCAGTAGTATGGGACAGGGTCAGCCCCAGCATTTT	CASSMGQGQPQHF
15	-	-	TRBV6-5	TRBJ1-1	TGTGCCAGCAGTTACTCAGACACCCTGAACACTGAAGCTTTCTTT	CASSYSDTLNTEAFF
14	-	TRBD1	TRBV6-1	TRBJ1-1	TGTGCCAGCTGTAAGGGGGCAATGAACACTGAAGCTTTCTTT	CASCKGAMNTEAFF
13	-	-	TRBV20-1	TRBJ2-7	TGCAGTGCTATGGGATTTGGGTCCCTCGAGCAGTACTTC	CSAMGFGSLEQYF
16	once	-	TRBV6-1	TRBJ1-5	TGTGCCAGCAGGGGGTCCGGGTTTTATAGCAATCAGCCCCAGCATTTT	CASRGSGFYSNQPQHF
12	-	-	TRBV5-5	TRBJ2-7	TGTGCCAGCAGCGAGATGATCCACGAGCAGTACTTC	CASSEMIHEQYF
16	-	TRBD1	TRBV5-1	TRBJ1-1	TGCGCCAGCAGCCCGGGACAGGGAATGGCGAGCACTGAAGCTTTCTTT	CASSPGQGMASTEAFF